These 24 T cell receptor beta chains share one sample of origin, sequenced in a study of cytomegalovirus exposure and HLA in healthy donors. PCR primers comprised 60 Vbeta and 13 Jbeta primers. The data were produced by immunoSEQ multiplex PCR, yet TCRdb's version contains in-frame clones alone and is incomplete. The sample contains about 100,000 clones, 70% to 85% of which appear only once. Sequencing was carried out using PBMCs. The receptors were sampled from a male donor in good health and CMV-seronegative.

This rearrangement joins TRBV25-1 to TRBJ1-1; possibly TRBD1 for D (5 bases). The V end lost 4 bases, the J end lost 6 bases, and 18 bases lay between the germline ends. This CDR3 comprises 15 residues. CDR1 and CDR2 (germline): MGHDK, SYGVNS. The CDR3 DNA sequence: TGTGCCAGCAGTGGGGACGGGGGGAAGGAAGCTGAAGCTTTCTTT. It is translated as CASSGDGGKEAEAFF.

This chain uses TRBV2 with TRBJ2-1, with 8 bases aligning to TRBD2. The CDR3 loop spans 14 amino acids. Trimming at V came to 5 bases and at J to 6 bases, leaving 6 bases not matched to a gene. CDR1 and CDR2 from the germline V gene are SNHLY and FYNNEI. The CDR3 here is CASSLLAATNEQFF. The CDR3 DNA reads TGTGCCAGCAGTTTACTAGCGGCGACCAATGAGCAGTTCTTC.

V gene TRBV11-3 combines with J gene TRBJ2-7; TRBD1 matches 9 bases. CDR1 is SGHNT and CDR2 is YENEEA in the germline V gene. The junction had 6 bases not matched to a gene; V was cut back by 5 bases and J by 7 bases. The length of the CDR3 is 13 residues. The CDR3 nucleotides are TGTGCCAGCAGCCTCCGGACAGGGGTAGAGCAGTACTTC. It codes for CASSLRTGVEQYF.

This rearrangement joins TRBV5-1 to TRBJ2-7; D remains unclear. The germline gives CDR1 SGHRS, CDR2 YFSETQ. This CDR3 spans 14 amino acids. Trimming took off 1 base at V and 6 bases at J, with 14 bases between the two ends. This chain's CDR3 is CASSLSTPPLEQYF. For the CDR3, the DNA is TGCGCCAGCAGCTTGTCTACCCCTCCCCTCGAGCAGTACTTC. The complete variable domain, with remaining parts taken from reference TRBV5-1 and TRBJ2-7, reads KAGVTQTPRYLIKTRGQQVTLSCSPISGHRSVSWYQQTPGQGLQFLFEYFSETQRNKGNFPGRFSGRQFSNSRSEMNVSTLELGDSALYLCASSLSTPPLEQYFGPGTRLTVT.

This rearrangement joins TRBV7-9 to TRBJ2-7, with 7 bases aligning to TRBD1. The V gene's germline CDR1 is SEHNR and CDR2 FQNEAQ (reference sequence). The CDR3 extends over 14 amino acids. V lost 4 bases, J lost 0 bases, and 3 bases stayed unmatched. The CDR3 sequence is CASSSRDSSYEQYF. The CDR3 bases are TGTGCCAGCAGCTCTCGGGACAGCTCCTACGAGCAGTACTTC.

This clone was seen a few times. The rearrangement uses TRBV2 and TRBJ2-3; the match to TRBD1 covers 10 bases. The CDR3 is 16 amino acids. CDR1 and CDR2 from the germline V gene are SNHLY and FYNNEI. Trimming at V came to 5 bases and at J to 3 bases, leaving 8 bases not matched to a gene. The CDR3 spells CASSKRQGARTDTQYF. CDR3 sequence (DNA): TGTGCCAGCAGTAAGCGACAGGGGGCGCGTACAGATACGCAGTATTTT.

The genes are TRBV7-9 and TRBJ2-7; D gene unclear. CDR3 length: 14 residues. Germline-derived CDR1 and CDR2 are SEHNR and FQNEAQ (reference sequence). Trimming stripped 1 base from V and 2 bases from J, with 9 bases between. CDR3 coding DNA: TGTGCCAGCAGCTTAGTCCAGGAAACCTACGAGCAGTACTTC. Amino acids: CASSLVQETYEQYF.

This chain links TRBV7-6 with TRBJ1-5, with 8 bases aligning to TRBD1. The CDR3 extends over 13 amino acids. Per germline, CDR1 SGHVS and CDR2 FNYEAQ. The V gene end was trimmed by 3 bases and the J gene end by 7 bases; junction bases not matched to a gene: 2. CDR3 nucleotides: TGTGCCAGCAGCTTTAGACAGGGGCAGCCCCAGCATTTT. Protein sequence: CASSFRQGQPQHF.

The CDR3 nucleotides read TGTGCCAGCAGTACACAGGGGGCGAACACTGAAGCTTTCTTT. As protein: CASSTQGANTEAFF. The chain links TRBV6-4 to TRBJ1-1, with 9 bases aligning to TRBD1. Germline trimming cut 5 bases from V and 1 base from J; bases unmatched to any gene: 2. Germline V gene sequence: CDR1 MRHNA, CDR2 SNTAGT. The CDR3 totals 14 residues.

The chain has TRBV27 and TRBJ1-1; D perhaps matches TRBD1 (5 bases). Germline CDR1 and CDR2: MNHEY and SMNVEV (reference sequence). V was trimmed by 6 bases and J by 3 bases, leaving 14 bases between them. The CDR3 extends over 14 amino acids. The CDR3 here is CASRPREVYTEAFF. In DNA form, the CDR3 reads TGTGCCAGCAGGCCCAGGGAGGTTTACACTGAAGCTTTCTTT.

The V and J genes are TRBV9 and TRBJ2-7, with D perhaps TRBD2 (5 bases). The length of the CDR3 is 13 residues. Germline V gene lookup returns CDR1 SGDLS and CDR2 YYNGEE. V lost 5 bases to trimming and J lost 3 bases, with 12 bases between them. CDR3 DNA sequence: TGTGCCAGCAGGAGTCGGCGGGTCTACGAGCAGTACTTC. The encoded protein is CASRSRRVYEQYF.

This chain uses TRBV2 with TRBJ2-7, with D possibly being TRBD2 (6 bases). There are 14 residues in the CDR3. V was clipped by 4 bases and J by 0 bases, with 10 bases between them. The V gene's germline CDR1 is SNHLY and CDR2 FYNNEI. CDR3 sequence reads: CASSGDSSSYEQYF. The CDR3 nucleotides are TGTGCCAGCAGTGGGGACTCGAGCTCCTACGAGCAGTACTTC. The full variable domain, with the rest looked up from reference TRBV2 and TRBJ2-7, is EPEVTQTPSHQVTQMGQEVILRCVPISNHLYFYWYRQILGQKVEFLVSFYNNEISEKSEIFDDQFSVERPDGSNFTLKIRSTKLEDSAMYFCASSGDSSSYEQYFGPGTRLTVT.

J is TRBJ2-7 and V is TRBV5-6; 10 positions match TRBD1. Germline values: CDR1 SGHDT, CDR2 YYEEEE. This CDR3 is 16 amino acids long. Trimming removed 0 bases from V and 2 bases from J; junction bases left unmatched: 5. The CDR3 region is CASSLEWTGGAYEQYF. CDR3 DNA sequence: TGTGCCAGCAGCTTGGAGTGGACAGGGGGGGCCTACGAGCAGTACTTC.

Here the CDR3 reads CASSSRGSGSTDTQYF. CDR3 sequence (DNA): TGTGCCAGCAGTTCCCGGGGTAGCGGGAGCACAGATACGCAGTATTTT. The genes are TRBV28 and TRBJ2-3, with 7 bases matching TRBD2. With V trimmed by 4 bases and J by 0 bases, 7 bases remained unmatched. Per germline, CDR1 MDHEN and CDR2 SYDVKM. The CDR3 contains 16 residues.

This chain links TRBV7-2 with TRBJ2-1, with TRBD2 identical over 10 bases. The ends lost 0 bases at V and 8 bases at J; junction bases unmatched: 10. This CDR3 spans 17 amino acids. Germline V gene lookup returns CDR1 SGHTA and CDR2 FQGNSA. The CDR3 spells CASSLAVAGGLLYEQFF. CDR3 coding DNA: TGTGCCAGCAGCTTAGCAGTAGCGGGGGGTCTCCTTTATGAGCAGTTCTTC.

The chain links TRBV10-1 to TRBJ2-1, with TRBD2 identical over 10 bases. V was clipped by 1 base and J by 0 bases; unmatched bases: 12. Germline V gene lookup returns CDR1 WNHNN and CDR2 SYGVQD (reference sequence). This CDR3 region has 20 residues. The CDR3 is CASSELRTSGRGGSYNEQFF. The CDR3 coding sequence is TGCGCCAGCAGTGAGTTAAGGACTAGCGGAAGAGGGGGCTCCTACAATGAGCAGTTCTTC.

The gene calls are TRBV5-4 and TRBJ2-1; possibly TRBD2 for D (6 bases). This CDR3 comprises 14 residues. Germline CDR1 is SGHNT and CDR2 is YYREEE (reference sequence). The V end lost 0 bases, the J end lost 10 bases, and 14 bases lay between the germline ends. This chain's CDR3 is CASSLVTSSVEQFF. CDR3 sequence (DNA): TGTGCCAGCAGCTTGGTAACTAGCAGTGTCGAGCAGTTCTTC.

The chain links TRBV5-4 to TRBJ1-1; D is ambiguous. The V and J ends lost 1 base and 0 bases respectively, with 7 bases between them. CDR1 is SGHNT and CDR2 is YYREEE in the germline V gene (reference sequence). There are 14 residues in the CDR3. The CDR3 DNA reads as TGTGCCAGCAGCTTGTCATTCATGAACACTGAAGCTTTCTTT. As protein: CASSLSFMNTEAFF.

The rearrangement joins TRBV27 to TRBJ2-7; D is perhaps TRBD2 (7 bases). V lost 2 bases to trimming and J lost 12 bases, with 14 bases between them. The CDR3 spans 12 residues. CDR1 MNHEY and CDR2 SMNVEV come from the germline V gene (reference sequence). CDR3 residues: CASSLKGGEAYF. CDR3 bases: TGTGCCAGCAGTTTAAAGGGGGGGGAGGCGTACTTC.

This clone was seen a single time. The genes are TRBV29-1 and TRBJ1-1; 10 bases line up with TRBD1. Trimming cost V 7 bases and J 4 bases; bases outside gene matches: 3. CDR3 length: 12 residues. The germline gives CDR1 SQVTM, CDR2 ANQGSEA. CDR3 sequence: CSAWTGGTEAFF. As DNA, the CDR3 is TGCAGCGCCTGGACAGGGGGCACTGAAGCTTTCTTT.

This chain links TRBV5-1 with TRBJ2-1; 9 positions agree with TRBD2. Germline V gene lookup returns CDR1 SGHRS and CDR2 YFSETQ. The CDR3 is 15 residues long. Trimming removed 1 base from V and 8 bases from J; junction bases left unmatched: 7. The CDR3 reads CASSLTLAGSDEQFF. The CDR3 DNA sequence: TGCGCCAGCAGCTTGACCCTAGCGGGAAGCGATGAGCAGTTCTTC.

The J gene is TRBJ1-5, the V gene TRBV28; no clear D. The CDR3 loop spans 14 amino acids. Deletions cut 2 bases from V and 2 bases from J, with 7 bases between. Germline-derived CDR1 and CDR2 are MDHEN and SYDVKM. This CDR3 is CASSLQVGNQPQHF. In DNA, the CDR3 is TGTGCCAGCAGTTTACAGGTGGGCAATCAGCCCCAGCATTTT. The complete variable domain, with remaining parts taken from reference TRBV28 and TRBJ1-5, reads DVKVTQSSRYLVKRTGEKVFLECVQDMDHENMFWYRQDPGLGLRLIYFSYDVKMKEKGDIPEGYSVSREKKERFSLILESASTNQTSMYLCASSLQVGNQPQHFGDGTRLSIL.

V is TRBV30 and J is TRBJ2-5; D perhaps matches TRBD1 (7 bases). This CDR3 region has 13 residues. Germline V gives CDR1 GTSNPN, CDR2 SVGIG (reference sequence). The ends were cut back, 4 bases at V and 7 bases at J, with 16 bases in the middle. The DNA for the CDR3 is TGTGCCTGGACCCCCAGGGGGGCAGGGACCCAGTACTTC. The encoded protein is CAWTPRGAGTQYF.

V and J are TRBV11-2 and TRBJ2-5; D perhaps matches TRBD2 (5 bases). Between the trimmed V and J ends, which lost 3 bases and 5 bases, there was a span of 16 bases. CDR3 length equals 15 residues. Germline V lookup: CDR1 SGHAT, CDR2 FQNNGV. The CDR3 reads CASSFRLASRETQYF. CDR3 DNA sequence: TGTGCCAGCAGCTTTCGGCTAGCCAGTAGGGAGACCCAGTACTTC.